Each of the 21 T cell receptor beta chains below was sequenced from the same sample in a study of T cell changes during pregnancy in multiple sclerosis. The repertoire was sequenced with immunoSEQ multiplex PCR; TCRdb's copy has only in-frame clones and lacks some. This table holds tens of thousands of clones, approximately 90% found once. This sample comprised peripheral blood, obtained in the first trimester of pregnancy. The receptors were sampled from a female donor in good health, enrolled as a control in a pregnancy study.

The chain carries TRBV5-1 and TRBJ2-7; D is unclear. Trimming stripped 4 bases from V and 1 base from J, with 18 bases between. Germline CDR1 reads SGHRS; CDR2 reads YFSETQ. This CDR3 region has 16 residues. Written as DNA, the CDR3 is TGCGCCAGCAGCCCCGACGCCACTACTTTATCCTACGAGCAGTACTTC. This sequence encodes CASSPDATTLSYEQYF.

J is TRBJ2-1 and V is TRBV5-1, with a possible D match to TRBD2 (6 bases). CDR1 and CDR2 from the germline V gene are SGHRS and YFSETQ. CDR3 size: 17 residues. The V end lost 4 bases, the J end lost 0 bases, and 17 bases lay between the germline ends. Here the CDR3 DNA reads TGCGCCAGCAGCACCTCCCTGGCGGGAAGCTCCTACAATGAGCAGTTCTTC. Translating gives CASSTSLAGSSYNEQFF.

The V and J genes are TRBV7-6 and TRBJ2-6; a weak D match, TRBD2 (5 bases). The V end lost 5 bases, the J end lost 4 bases, and 12 bases lay between the germline ends. Germline V gene sequence: CDR1 SGHVS, CDR2 FNYEAQ. This CDR3 is built from 15 residues. The CDR3 here is CASSPGIEGANVLTF. CDR3 DNA: TGTGCCAGCAGCCCCGGGATCGAAGGGGCCAACGTCCTGACTTTC.

This clone was recorded only once. The V and J genes are TRBV2 and TRBJ1-5, with 8 bases matching TRBD1. Per the germline V gene, CDR1 is SNHLY and CDR2 is FYNNEI. V was clipped by 4 bases and J by 7 bases; unmatched bases: 0. This CDR3 spans 12 amino acids. In DNA, the CDR3 is TGTGCCAGCAGTGGGGACAGGCAGCCCCAGCATTTT. Its protein is CASSGDRQPQHF.

This chain links TRBV28 with TRBJ1-5, with 8 nucleotides matching TRBD1. After removal of 6 bases from V and 2 bases from J, the junction contained 12 bases not matched to a gene. CDR3 length equals 17 residues. Germline V lookup: CDR1 MDHEN, CDR2 SYDVKM. The CDR3 sequence: CASSLDRASGGNQPQHF. In DNA form, the CDR3 reads TGTGCCAGCAGCCTGGACAGGGCTAGCGGTGGCAATCAGCCCCAGCATTTT.

This clone appeared a single time. V and J are TRBV6-6 and TRBJ2-7; D not certain. The CDR3 totals 15 residues. The V gene lost 2 bases and the J gene lost 0 bases, with 11 bases spanning the gap. Germline V gives CDR1 MNHNY, CDR2 SVGAGI (reference sequence). The CDR3 protein is CASSYAVESSYEQYF. The CDR3 DNA sequence: TGTGCCAGCAGTTACGCGGTAGAGAGCTCCTACGAGCAGTACTTC.

The chain joins TRBV18 to TRBJ1-1; a weak D match, TRBD1 (5 bases). The CDR3 runs 15 residues. Germline CDR1 reads KGHSH; CDR2 reads LQKENI. The V and J ends lost 3 bases and 0 bases respectively, with 11 bases between them. The CDR3 bases are TGTGCCAGCTCACCCTTGGGGCATATGAACACTGAAGCTTTCTTT. Its translation is CASSPLGHMNTEAFF.

The CDR3 sequence is CASSRGTDTQYF. The DNA of the CDR3 is TGCGCCAGCAGCCGGGGCACAGATACGCAGTATTTT. The chain links TRBV23-1 to TRBJ2-3; D call uncertain. TRBV23-1 is designated an ORF whose function remains uncertain. V shed 6 bases and J shed 1 base, with 5 bases lying between them. The CDR3 runs 12 residues.

This chain connects TRBV27 to TRBJ2-7; tentative D call: TRBD1 (6 bases). The CDR3 consists of 16 residues. Between the trimmed V and J ends, which lost 3 bases and 3 bases, there was a span of 18 bases. Looked up from germline, CDR1 is MNHEY and CDR2 is SMNVEV (reference sequence). CDR3 nucleotide sequence: TGTGCCAGCAGTTTTTCATACGGACAGTTGAGCTACGAGCAGTACTTC. Protein: CASSFSYGQLSYEQYF.

The chain is built from TRBV6-5 and TRBJ2-6; 7 nucleotides agree with TRBD1. There are 13 residues in the CDR3. The germline CDR1 and CDR2 sequences are MNHEY and SVGAGI. V lost 10 bases to trimming and J lost 2 bases; unmatched junction nucleotides: 2. CDR3 sequence (DNA): TGTGCCATTAGGGGGCCTGGGGCCAACGTCCTGACTTTC. Translated: CAIRGPGANVLTF.

A single count supports this clone. The chain joins TRBV5-1 to TRBJ2-3; 9 bases align to TRBD2. The CDR3 extends over 17 amino acids. The V gene's germline CDR1 is SGHRS and CDR2 YFSETQ. V lost 3 bases and J lost 2; bases outside the gene matches: 10. The CDR3 region has the DNA TGCGCCAGCAGCTCAACCCCGACTAGCGGCTTCACAGATACGCAGTATTTT. It codes for CASSSTPTSGFTDTQYF.

The chain has TRBV2 and TRBJ2-4; 14 bases line up with TRBD2. With V trimmed by 7 bases and J by 6 bases, 8 bases remained unmatched. The CDR3 is 16 amino acids. Germline CDR1 SNHLY, CDR2 FYNNEI. In DNA, the CDR3 is TGTGCCAGCACCGGGACTAGCGGGAGTGGCGGAAACATTCAGTACTTC. Protein product: CASTGTSGSGGNIQYF.

The gene calls are TRBV27 and TRBJ2-1; 8 bases line up with TRBD2. V shed 5 bases, J shed 4 bases, and the junction held 7 bases outside the gene matches. This CDR3 contains 15 residues. The germline V gene encodes CDR1 MNHEY and CDR2 SMNVEV (reference sequence). This CDR3 reads CASSPGTRLYNEQFF. The CDR3 nucleotides are TGTGCCAGCAGTCCCGGGACTAGGCTATACAATGAGCAGTTCTTC.

The CDR3 DNA follows: TGTGCCAGCAGCTCACCCGGACAGGGGCGCGAGCAGTACTTC. Translating gives CASSSPGQGREQYF. The V call is TRBV7-2, the J call TRBJ2-7; 9 positions match TRBD1. The CDR3 runs to 14 residues. Germline V gives CDR1 SGHTA, CDR2 FQGNSA. V gave up 4 bases and J gave up 6 bases; unmatched junction bases: 7.

The chain recombines TRBV6-5 with TRBJ2-6; 7 bases match TRBD1. V was clipped by 4 bases and J by 1 base; unmatched bases: 4. In germline, CDR1 is MNHEY, CDR2 SVGAGI. The CDR3 covers 16 residues. CDR3: CASSSYRGSGANVLTF. CDR3 DNA sequence: TGTGCCAGCAGTTCGTACAGGGGTTCTGGGGCCAACGTCCTGACTTTC.

The DNA for the CDR3 is TGTGCCAGCTCACCGGCAATTATTAACACTGAAGCTTTCTTT. Amino acid sequence: CASSPAIINTEAFF. The rearrangement links TRBV18 to TRBJ1-1; the D is unclear. V was clipped by 3 bases and J by 2 bases, with 10 bases between them. The germline V gene has CDR1 KGHSH and CDR2 LQKENI. There are 14 residues in the CDR3. The full variable domain, with the rest looked up from reference TRBV18 and TRBJ1-1, is NAGVMQNPRHLVRRRGQEARLRCSPMKGHSHVYWYRQLPEEGLKFMVYLQKENIIDESGMPKERFSAEFPKEGPSILRIQQVVRGDSAAYFCASSPAIINTEAFFGQGTRLTVV.

The CDR3 nucleotides are TGTGCCAGCAGCCGCCTACCGGGACTAGCATCACCCTACAATGAGCAGTTCTTC. This encodes CASSRLPGLASPYNEQFF. This sequence joins TRBV11-3 and TRBJ2-1; 9 nucleotides agree with TRBD2. There are 18 residues in the CDR3. V lost 5 bases and J lost 2; bases outside the gene matches: 13. Germline CDR1 reads SGHNT; CDR2 reads YENEEA.

The V gene is TRBV27, the J gene TRBJ2-1; D perhaps matches TRBD2 (6 bases). The germline V gene encodes CDR1 MNHEY and CDR2 SMNVEV (reference sequence). The CDR3 has 14 residues. Trimming removed 2 bases at V and 7 bases at J, with 12 bases between. This chain's CDR3 is CASSLTGAINEQFF. CDR3 sequence (DNA): TGTGCCAGCAGTTTAACGGGAGCTATAAATGAGCAGTTCTTC.

The chain is built from TRBV15 and TRBJ2-5, with 13 bases fitting TRBD2. There are 18 residues in the CDR3. Germline trimming cut 8 bases from V and 4 bases from J; bases unmatched to any gene: 16. Looked up from germline, CDR1 is LNHNV and CDR2 is YYDKDF (reference sequence). The CDR3 DNA follows: TGTGCCACCTCCGGGACTAGCGGGGCCTACGGTAGTTTAGAGACCCAGTACTTC. Amino acid sequence: CATSGTSGAYGSLETQYF.

The V gene is TRBV6-1, the J gene TRBJ2-1; 7 positions match TRBD2. The V segment lost 2 bases and the J segment 0 bases; nucleotides outside the gene matches: 7. The germline V gene encodes CDR1 MNHNS and CDR2 SASEGT. The CDR3 extends over 17 amino acids. CDR3 sequence (DNA): TGTGCCAGCAGTGAAAACGCGGGCGGGAGCTCCTACAATGAGCAGTTCTTC. It specifies CASSENAGGSSYNEQFF.

This chain uses TRBV19 with TRBJ1-1; the match to TRBD1 covers 9 bases. The junction had 7 bases not matched to a gene; V was cut back by 5 bases and J by 3 bases. The germline CDR1 and CDR2 sequences are LNHDA and SQIVND (reference sequence). The CDR3 covers 15 residues. The CDR3 DNA reads as TGTGCCAGTAGTTCATCCGGGACAGGGCACACTGAAGCTTTCTTT. It yields the protein CASSSSGTGHTEAFF.